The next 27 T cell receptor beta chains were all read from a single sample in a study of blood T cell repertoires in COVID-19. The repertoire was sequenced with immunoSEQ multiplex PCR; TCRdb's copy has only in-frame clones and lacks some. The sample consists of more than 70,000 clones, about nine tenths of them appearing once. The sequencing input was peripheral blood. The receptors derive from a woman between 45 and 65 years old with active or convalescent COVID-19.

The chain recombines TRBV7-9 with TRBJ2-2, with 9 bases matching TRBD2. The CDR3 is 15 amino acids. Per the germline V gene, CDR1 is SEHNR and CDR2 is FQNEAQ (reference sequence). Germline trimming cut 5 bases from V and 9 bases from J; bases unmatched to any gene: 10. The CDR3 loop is CASSPPGLAVRELFF. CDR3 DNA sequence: TGTGCCAGCAGCCCACCGGGACTAGCAGTTAGGGAGCTGTTTTTT.

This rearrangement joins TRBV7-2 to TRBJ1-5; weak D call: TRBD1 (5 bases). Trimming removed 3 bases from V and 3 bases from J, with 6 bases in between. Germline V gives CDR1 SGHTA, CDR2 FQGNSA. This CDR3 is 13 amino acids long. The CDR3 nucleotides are TGTGCCAGCAGCTTCAGGGTCAATCAGCCCCAGCATTTT. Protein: CASSFRVNQPQHF.

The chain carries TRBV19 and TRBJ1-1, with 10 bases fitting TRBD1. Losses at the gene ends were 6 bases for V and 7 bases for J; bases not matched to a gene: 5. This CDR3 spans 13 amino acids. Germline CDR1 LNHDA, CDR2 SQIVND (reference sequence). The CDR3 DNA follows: TGTGCCAGTAGGGACAGGGGGAGTGGTGAAGCTTTCTTT. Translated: CASRDRGSGEAFF.

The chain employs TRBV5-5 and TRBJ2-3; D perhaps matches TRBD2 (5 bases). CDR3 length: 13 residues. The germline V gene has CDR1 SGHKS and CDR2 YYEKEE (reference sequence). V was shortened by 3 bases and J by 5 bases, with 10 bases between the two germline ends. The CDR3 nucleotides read TGTGCCAGCAGCTGGACTTCCGAAGATACGCAGTATTTT. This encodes CASSWTSEDTQYF.

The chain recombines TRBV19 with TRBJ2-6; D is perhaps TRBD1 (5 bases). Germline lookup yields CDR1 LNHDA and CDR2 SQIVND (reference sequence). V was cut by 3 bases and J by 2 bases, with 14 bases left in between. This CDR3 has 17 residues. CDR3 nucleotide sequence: TGTGCCAGTAGTATTCTCCCAGGGATCCCTGGGGCCAACGTCCTGACTTTC. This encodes CASSILPGIPGANVLTF.

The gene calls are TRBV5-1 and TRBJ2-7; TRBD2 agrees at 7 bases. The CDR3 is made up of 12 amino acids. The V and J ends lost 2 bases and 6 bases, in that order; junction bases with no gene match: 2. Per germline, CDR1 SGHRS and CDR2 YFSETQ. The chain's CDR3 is CASSLSGAEQYF. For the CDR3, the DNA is TGCGCCAGCAGCTTAAGCGGGGCCGAGCAGTACTTC.

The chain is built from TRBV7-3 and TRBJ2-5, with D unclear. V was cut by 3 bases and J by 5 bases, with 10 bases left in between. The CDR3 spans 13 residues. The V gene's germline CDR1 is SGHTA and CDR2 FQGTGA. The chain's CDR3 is CASSFGARETQYF. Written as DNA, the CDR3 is TGTGCCAGCAGCTTCGGAGCACGGGAGACCCAGTACTTC. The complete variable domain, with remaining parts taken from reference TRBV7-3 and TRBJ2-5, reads GAGVSQTPSNKVTEKGKYVELRCDPISGHTALYWYRQSLGQGPEFLIYFQGTGAADDSGLPNDRFFAVRPEGSVSTLKIQRTERGDSAVYLCASSFGARETQYFGPGTRLLVL.

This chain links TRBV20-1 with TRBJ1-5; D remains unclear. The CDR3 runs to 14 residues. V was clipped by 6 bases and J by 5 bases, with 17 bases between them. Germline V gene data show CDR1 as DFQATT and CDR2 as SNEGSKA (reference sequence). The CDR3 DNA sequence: TGCAGTGCCAGTGTACCGCCATCGGATCAGCCCCAGCATTTT. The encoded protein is CSASVPPSDQPQHF.

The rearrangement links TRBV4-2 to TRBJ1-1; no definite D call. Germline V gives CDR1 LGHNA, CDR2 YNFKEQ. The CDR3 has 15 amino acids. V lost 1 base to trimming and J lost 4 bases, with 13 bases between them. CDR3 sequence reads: CASSQADSGGTEAFF. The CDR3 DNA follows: TGTGCCAGCAGCCAAGCGGACTCGGGTGGCACTGAAGCTTTCTTT.

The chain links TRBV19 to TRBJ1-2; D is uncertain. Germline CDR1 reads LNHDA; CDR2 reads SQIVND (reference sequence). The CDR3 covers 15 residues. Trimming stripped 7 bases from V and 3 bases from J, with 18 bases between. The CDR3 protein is CASTITGLEHYGYTF. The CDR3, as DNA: TGTGCCAGTACCATCACCGGGTTGGAGCACTATGGCTACACCTTC.

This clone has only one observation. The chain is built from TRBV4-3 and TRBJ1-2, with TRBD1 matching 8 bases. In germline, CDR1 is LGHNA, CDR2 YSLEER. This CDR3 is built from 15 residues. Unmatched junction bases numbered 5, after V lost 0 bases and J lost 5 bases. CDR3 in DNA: TGCGCCAGCAGCCAAGATCAGGGACAGGCATATGGCTACACCTTC. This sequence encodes CASSQDQGQAYGYTF.

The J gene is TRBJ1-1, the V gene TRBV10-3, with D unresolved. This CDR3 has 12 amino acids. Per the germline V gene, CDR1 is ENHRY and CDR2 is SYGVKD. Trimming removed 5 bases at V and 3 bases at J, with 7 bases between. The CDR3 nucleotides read TGTGCCATCAGTAAGCGGGACACTGAAGCTTTCTTT. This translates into CAISKRDTEAFF.

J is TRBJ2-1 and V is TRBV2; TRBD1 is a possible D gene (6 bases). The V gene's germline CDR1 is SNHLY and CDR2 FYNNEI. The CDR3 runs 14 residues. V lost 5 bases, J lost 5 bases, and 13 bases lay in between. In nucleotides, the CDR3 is TGTGCCAGCAGTACAGGGACATTCAACAATGAGCAGTTCTTC. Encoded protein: CASSTGTFNNEQFF.

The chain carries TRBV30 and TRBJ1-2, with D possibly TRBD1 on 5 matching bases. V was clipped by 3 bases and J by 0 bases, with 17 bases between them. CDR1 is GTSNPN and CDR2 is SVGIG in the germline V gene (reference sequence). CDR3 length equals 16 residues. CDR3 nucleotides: TGTGCCTGGAGCGTGAAGTGGACAAAGGCTAACTATGGCTACACCTTC. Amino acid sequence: CAWSVKWTKANYGYTF. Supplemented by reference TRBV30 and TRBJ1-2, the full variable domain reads SQTIHQWPATLVQPVGSPLSLECTVEGTSNPNLYWYRQAAGRGLQLLFYSVGIGQISSEVPQNLSASRPQDRQFILSSKKLLLSDSGFYLCAWSVKWTKANYGYTFGSGTRLTVV.

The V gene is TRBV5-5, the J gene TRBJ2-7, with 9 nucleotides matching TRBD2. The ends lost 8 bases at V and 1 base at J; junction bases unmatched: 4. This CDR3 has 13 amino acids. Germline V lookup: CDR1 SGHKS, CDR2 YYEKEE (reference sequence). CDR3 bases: TGTGCCAGTTCTCTAGCGGGATCCTACGAGCAGTACTTC. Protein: CASSLAGSYEQYF.

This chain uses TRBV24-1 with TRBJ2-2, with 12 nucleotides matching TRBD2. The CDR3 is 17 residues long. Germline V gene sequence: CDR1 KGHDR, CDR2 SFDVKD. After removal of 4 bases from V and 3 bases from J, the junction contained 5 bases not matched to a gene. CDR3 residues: CATSDRLAGAYTGELFF. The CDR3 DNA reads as TGTGCCACCAGTGACCGACTAGCGGGGGCGTACACCGGGGAGCTGTTTTTT.

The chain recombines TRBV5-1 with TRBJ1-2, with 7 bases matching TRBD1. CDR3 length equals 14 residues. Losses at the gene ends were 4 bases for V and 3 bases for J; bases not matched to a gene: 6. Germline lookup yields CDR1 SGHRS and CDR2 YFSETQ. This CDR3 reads CASSRLQGYYGYTF. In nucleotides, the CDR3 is TGCGCCAGCAGCAGACTACAGGGGTACTATGGCTACACCTTC. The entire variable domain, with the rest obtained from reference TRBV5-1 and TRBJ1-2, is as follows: KAGVTQTPRYLIKTRGQQVTLSCSPISGHRSVSWYQQTPGQGLQFLFEYFSETQRNKGNFPGRFSGRQFSNSRSEMNVSTLELGDSALYLCASSRLQGYYGYTFGSGTRLTVV.

CDR3: CASSQELWTSGHNEQFF. CDR3 nucleotides: TGCGCCAGCAGCCAAGAATTATGGACTAGCGGTCACAATGAGCAGTTCTTC. V is TRBV4-3 and J is TRBJ2-1; the match to TRBD2 covers 10 bases. The CDR3 loop spans 17 amino acids. CDR1 is LGHNA, CDR2 YSLEER, per germline. Trimming cost V 0 bases and J 5 bases; bases outside gene matches: 7.

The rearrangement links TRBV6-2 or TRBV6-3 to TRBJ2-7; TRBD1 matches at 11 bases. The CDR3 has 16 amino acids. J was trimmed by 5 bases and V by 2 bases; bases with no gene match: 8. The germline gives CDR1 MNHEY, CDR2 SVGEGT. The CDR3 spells CASSYAPGQGVDEQYF. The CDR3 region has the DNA TGTGCCAGCAGTTACGCTCCGGGACAGGGGGTAGACGAGCAGTACTTC.

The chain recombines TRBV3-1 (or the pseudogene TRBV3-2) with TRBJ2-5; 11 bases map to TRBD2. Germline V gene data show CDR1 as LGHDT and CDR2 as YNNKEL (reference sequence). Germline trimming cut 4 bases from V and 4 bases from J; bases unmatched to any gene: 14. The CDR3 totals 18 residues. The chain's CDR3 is CASSPERLAGYHGETQYF. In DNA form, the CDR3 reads TGTGCCAGCAGCCCTGAGAGACTAGCGGGGTACCACGGAGAGACCCAGTACTTC.

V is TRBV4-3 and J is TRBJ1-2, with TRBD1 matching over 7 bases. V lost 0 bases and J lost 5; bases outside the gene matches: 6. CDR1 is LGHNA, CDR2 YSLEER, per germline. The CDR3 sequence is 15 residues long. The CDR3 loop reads CASSQDPTGTYGYTF. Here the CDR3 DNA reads TGCGCCAGCAGCCAAGATCCGACAGGGACATATGGCTACACCTTC.

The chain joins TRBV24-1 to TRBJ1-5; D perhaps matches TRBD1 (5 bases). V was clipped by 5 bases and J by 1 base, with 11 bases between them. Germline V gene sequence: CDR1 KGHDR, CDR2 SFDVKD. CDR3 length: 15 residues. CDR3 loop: CATSGGGESNQPQHF. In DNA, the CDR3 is TGTGCCACCAGTGGGGGGGGAGAGAGCAATCAGCCCCAGCATTTT.

In nucleotides, the CDR3 is TGTGCCAGCAGCGTGAAACAGGGTAGTGGAGAGACCCAGTACTTC. The encoded protein is CASSVKQGSGETQYF. The chain links TRBV5-4 to TRBJ2-5, with D possibly TRBD1 on 6 matching bases. The V end was cut by 4 bases, the J end by 4 bases, with 17 bases between. The germline V gene encodes CDR1 SGHNT and CDR2 YYREEE (reference sequence). The CDR3 spans 15 residues.

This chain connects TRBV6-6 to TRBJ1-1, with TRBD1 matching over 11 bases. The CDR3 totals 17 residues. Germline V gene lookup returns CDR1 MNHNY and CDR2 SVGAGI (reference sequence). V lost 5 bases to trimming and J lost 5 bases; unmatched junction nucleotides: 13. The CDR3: CASSRWTGGYRRTEAFF. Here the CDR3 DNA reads TGTGCCAGCAGTCGATGGACAGGGGGCTATCGGAGGACTGAAGCTTTCTTT.

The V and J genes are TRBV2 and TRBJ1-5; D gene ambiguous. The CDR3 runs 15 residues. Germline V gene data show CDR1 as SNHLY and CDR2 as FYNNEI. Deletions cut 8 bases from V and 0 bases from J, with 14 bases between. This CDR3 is CASRRDYISNQPQHF. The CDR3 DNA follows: TGTGCCAGCCGACGGGATTACATTAGCAATCAGCCCCAGCATTTT.

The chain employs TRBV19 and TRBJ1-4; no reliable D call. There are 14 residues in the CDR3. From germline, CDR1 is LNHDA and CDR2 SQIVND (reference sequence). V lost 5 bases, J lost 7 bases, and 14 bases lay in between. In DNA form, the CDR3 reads TGTGCCAGTAGTGCATGGTATGGTAGTGAAAAACTGTTTTTT. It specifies CASSAWYGSEKLFF.

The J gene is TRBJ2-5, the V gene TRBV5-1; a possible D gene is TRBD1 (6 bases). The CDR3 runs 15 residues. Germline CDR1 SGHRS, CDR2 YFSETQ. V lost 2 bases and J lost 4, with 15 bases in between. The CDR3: CASSLIPGVRETQYF. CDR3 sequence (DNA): TGCGCCAGCAGCTTAATACCAGGGGTTCGAGAGACCCAGTACTTC. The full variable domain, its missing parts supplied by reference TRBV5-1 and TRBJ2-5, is KAGVTQTPRYLIKTRGQQVTLSCSPISGHRSVSWYQQTPGQGLQFLFEYFSETQRNKGNFPGRFSGRQFSNSRSEMNVSTLELGDSALYLCASSLIPGVRETQYFGPGTRLLVL.